The 2 T cell receptor beta chains given below trace back to one sample, sequenced in a study of cytomegalovirus exposure and HLA in healthy donors. The PCR used 60 Vbeta and 13 Jbeta primers. The table came from immunoSEQ multiplex PCR; TCRdb's copy has only in-frame clones and leaves some out. Among some 67,000 clones listed, over 75% were seen once. Sequences were obtained from PBMCs. These receptors came from a woman in her twenties or thirties in good health and CMV-seropositive.

V usage is TRBV6-1 and J usage is TRBJ2-7; D may be TRBD1 (5 bases). CDR3 length equals 15 residues. The V and J ends lost 4 bases and 0 bases respectively, with 13 bases between them. Germline V gene data show CDR1 as MNHNS and CDR2 as SASEGT. Here the CDR3 reads CASSGQSFTSYEQYF. The DNA of the CDR3 is TGTGCCAGCAGTGGACAGAGTTTTACCTCCTACGAGCAGTACTTC.

The genes are TRBV28 and TRBJ1-2, with D uncertain. The length of the CDR3 is 12 residues. V was pared by 3 bases and J by 5 bases, with 7 bases between. Germline V CDR1 and CDR2: MDHEN, SYDVKM. The CDR3 sequence is CASSFRGYGYTF. CDR3 nucleotides: TGTGCCAGCAGTTTTCGGGGATATGGCTACACCTTC.